The 20 T cell receptor beta chains given below trace back to one sample, sequenced in a study of T cells after yellow fever vaccination. TCRdb independently ran MiXCR on the 5' RACE reads; one entry per CDR3 protein. In the table there are some 110,000 distinct CDR3 sequences, around 6.7% of which are singletons. Here the sequenced sample was CD4+ T cells sorted from PBMCs, taken 35 to 50 days after the first yellow fever vaccination. These receptors all stem from a man aged 18 to 29 who received the YFV17D yellow fever vaccine.

This clonotype was detected ten times or more. The CDR3 nucleotides read TGCAGCGTATCGTGGGGGGCGAGGTCCTACAATGAGCAGTTCTTC. Translating gives CSVSWGARSYNEQFF. The rearrangement links TRBV29-1 to TRBJ2-1; D tentatively fits TRBD1 or TRBD2 (6 bases each). The CDR3 totals 15 residues. The V end was cut by 6 bases, the J end by 1 base, with 16 bases between. The germline gives CDR1 SQVTM, CDR2 ANQGSEA.

This clonotype was counted many times. This chain links TRBV4-1 with TRBJ2-3; D may be TRBD2 (5 bases). The V end lost 7 bases, the J end lost 4 bases, and 12 bases lay between the germline ends. This CDR3 comprises 13 residues. Germline CDR1 reads MGHRA; CDR2 reads YSYEKL. The CDR3 bases are TGCGCCAGCACCCTCCCGGGGTCAGATACGCAGTATTTT. It is translated as CASTLPGSDTQYF.

J is TRBJ2-5 and V is TRBV5-1; 9 nucleotides match TRBD1. Germline V CDR1 and CDR2: SGHRS, YFSETQ. CDR3 size: 15 residues. V was clipped by 2 bases and J by 4 bases; unmatched bases: 6. CDR3 nucleotide sequence: TGCGCCAGCAGCTTCTACGGGGGACAGGGAGAGACCCAGTACTTC. Its translation is CASSFYGGQGETQYF.

This clonotype has at least ten counts. The chain carries TRBV7-2 and TRBJ1-5; 9 nucleotides align to TRBD1. The CDR3 runs to 16 residues. Germline V gene lookup returns CDR1 SGHTA and CDR2 FQGNSA. Germline trimming cut 1 base from V and 1 base from J; bases unmatched to any gene: 2. As DNA, the CDR3 is TGTGCCAGCAGCTTAGTTGGGACAGGGAGCAATCAGCCCCAGCATTTT. Translating gives CASSLVGTGSNQPQHF.

This clonotype showed up just a few times. The chain recombines TRBV18 with TRBJ1-2, with 9 positions matching TRBD1. The CDR3 runs to 17 residues. Germline CDR1 and CDR2: KGHSH and LQKENI. With V trimmed by 6 bases and J by 5 bases, 16 bases remained unmatched. CDR3 sequence reads: CASSRPGQGVVAYGYTF. As DNA, the CDR3 is TGTGCCAGCTCTCGGCCGGGACAGGGAGTCGTGGCATATGGCTACACCTTC.

In the case of this clonotype: A much larger clone lies a single base off, so this may be a read error. The genes are TRBV4-2 and TRBJ2-1; D not certain. From germline, CDR1 is LGHNA and CDR2 YNFKEQ. This CDR3 region has 13 residues. V was pared by 0 bases and J by 8 bases, with 8 bases between. DNA of the CDR3: TGTGCCAGCAGCCAAGAGGTCTGTGATGAGCAGTTCTTC. Translating gives CASSQEVCDEQFF.

In this sample, this clonotype turned up many times. The rearrangement links TRBV14 to TRBJ2-3; weak D call: TRBD1 (5 bases). The V and J ends lost 3 bases and 3 bases respectively, with 16 bases between them. The CDR3 has 16 amino acids. The germline CDR1 and CDR2 sequences are SGHDN and FVKESK. This CDR3 reads CASSQEQAARTDTQYF. In nucleotides, the CDR3 is TGTGCCAGCAGCCAGGAACAGGCAGCAAGGACAGATACGCAGTATTTT.

This chain uses TRBV11-2 with TRBJ1-6; weak D call: TRBD1 (5 bases). The germline CDR1 and CDR2 sequences are SGHAT and FQNNGV. Trimming stripped 4 bases from V and 10 bases from J, with 14 bases between. The CDR3 is 14 amino acids. The CDR3 DNA reads TGTGCCAGCAGCTCAGGGACGGGAGACTCACCCCTCCACTTT. Translated, it gives CASSSGTGDSPLHF.

This clonotype has more than one count but fewer than ten. The rearrangement joins TRBV4-3 to TRBJ2-3, with no clear D. The CDR3 has 16 residues. Germline CDR1 and CDR2: LGHNA and YSLEER. The V end was cut by 0 bases, the J end by 6 bases, with 16 bases between. CDR3 in amino acids: CASSQEFLNVMDTQYF. In DNA, the CDR3 is TGCGCCAGCAGCCAAGAGTTTTTAAACGTGATGGATACGCAGTATTTT.

This clonotype was recorded many times. V is TRBV4-2 and J is TRBJ2-3; 8 nucleotides align to TRBD2. The CDR3 length is 15 residues. CDR1 and CDR2 from the germline V gene are LGHNA and YNFKEQ. V gave up 2 bases and J gave up 1 base; unmatched junction bases: 2. CDR3: CASSQSGGGTDTQYF. Written as DNA, the CDR3 is TGTGCCAGCAGCCAAAGCGGGGGCGGCACAGATACGCAGTATTTT.

At least ten counts were recorded for this clonotype. The rearrangement uses TRBV5-1 and TRBJ2-7, with D uncertain. The CDR3 sequence is 15 residues long. With 3 bases removed from V and 2 bases from J, the gap between germline ends came to 15 bases. In germline, CDR1 is SGHRS, CDR2 YFSETQ. The CDR3 loop reads CASSSKASETYEQYF. The CDR3 DNA is TGCGCCAGCAGCTCGAAGGCCAGTGAGACCTACGAGCAGTACTTC.

This clonotype appeared many times. J is TRBJ2-7 and V is TRBV5-8; possible D gene TRBD1, 5 bases. The germline V gene has CDR1 SGHTS and CDR2 YDEGEE. The CDR3 spans 13 residues. Trimming stripped 6 bases from V and 1 base from J, with 11 bases between. The CDR3 loop reads CASTKGPSYEQYV. DNA of the CDR3: TGTGCCAGCACCAAGGGGCCTTCCTACGAGCAGTACGTC.

In the case of this clonotype: Since a much larger clone is just one base distant, this may be a read error. J is TRBJ1-6 and V is TRBV12-3 or TRBV12-4, with unresolved D. The ends were cut back, 7 bases at V and 10 bases at J, with 14 bases in the middle. CDR3 length: 13 residues. The CDR3 sequence is CASNRFPKSPLHF. The CDR3 DNA is TGTGCCAGCAATCGCTTCCCAAAATCACCCCTCCACTTT.

This clonotype has a count of ten or more. The rearrangement uses TRBV6-2 or TRBV6-3 and TRBJ1-1, with 7 bases matching TRBD1. The CDR3 sequence is 13 residues long. The junction had 7 bases not matched to a gene; V was cut back by 8 bases and J by 4 bases. CDR1 and CDR2 from the germline V gene are MNHEY and SVGEGT. DNA of the CDR3: TGTGCCAGCGCTTTACAGGGGCTCACTGAAGCTTTCTTT. It specifies CASALQGLTEAFF.

This clonotype was seen many times. The CDR3 sequence: CASRFAGATYNEQFF. DNA of the CDR3: TGTGCCAGCAGATTCGCGGGGGCAACTTACAATGAGCAGTTCTTC. J is TRBJ2-1 and V is TRBV7-9; perhaps TRBD2 as D (7 bases). Germline assignment: CDR1 SEHNR and CDR2 FQNEAQ (reference sequence). V was pared by 6 bases and J by 4 bases, with 16 bases between. This CDR3 region has 15 residues.

For this clonotype: Just one base apart from a much larger clone, this may be a read error. The rearrangement links TRBV12-3 or TRBV12-4 to TRBJ2-5, with D tentatively TRBD1 (5 bases). The CDR3 extends over 13 amino acids. Trimming cost V 3 bases and J 7 bases, with 12 bases left between them. This CDR3 reads CASSLGLNGTQYF. CDR3 bases: TGTGCCAGCAGTTTGGGGCTGAATGGGACCCAGTACTTC.

This clonotype was detected ten times or more. The chain links TRBV5-1 to TRBJ2-5; D is tentatively TRBD1 or TRBD2 (5 bases each). Germline values: CDR1 SGHRS, CDR2 YFSETQ. CDR3 size: 15 residues. V lost 1 base and J 2 bases, leaving 12 bases between the germline ends. CDR3 amino acids: CASSLRDGWQETQYF. The CDR3 DNA reads TGCGCCAGCAGCTTGAGGGACGGGTGGCAAGAGACCCAGTACTTC. Combining the CDR3 with reference TRBV5-1 and TRBJ2-5 gives the whole variable domain KAGVTQTPRYLIKTRGQQVTLSCSPISGHRSVSWYQQTPGQGLQFLFEYFSETQRNKGNFPGRFSGRQFSNSRSEMNVSTLELGDSALYLCASSLRDGWQETQYFGPGTRLLVL.

About this clonotype: A much bigger clone sits one base away, suggesting this may be a read error. The V gene is TRBV5-1, the J gene TRBJ2-3, with 7 bases fitting TRBD1. Germline lookup yields CDR1 SGHRS and CDR2 YFSETQ. J lost 6 bases, V lost 4 bases, and 11 bases had no gene match. The CDR3 covers 15 residues. This CDR3 reads CASSDRQGLRDTQYF. CDR3 coding DNA: TGCGCCAGCAGCGACCGACAGGGCCTTCGGGATACGCAGTATTTT. The variable domain in full, with the rest retrieved from reference TRBV5-1 and TRBJ2-3, is KAGVTQTPRYLIKTRGQQVTLSCSPISGHRSVSWYQQTPGQGLQFLFEYFSETQRNKGNFPGRFSGRQFSNSRSEMNVSTLELGDSALYLCASSDRQGLRDTQYFGPGTRLTVL.

This clonotype was found a few times. V is TRBV7-9 and J is TRBJ1-1, with a tentative D call TRBD1 (5 bases). Trimming shortened V by 5 bases and J by 1 base, and 11 bases separated the two germline ends. The V gene's germline CDR1 is SEHNR and CDR2 FQNEAQ (reference sequence). The CDR3 has 14 amino acids. The CDR3 spells CASSQQESNTEAFF. CDR3 nucleotide sequence: TGTGCCAGCAGCCAACAGGAATCGAACACTGAAGCTTTCTTT.

This clonotype showed up many times. V and J are TRBV7-6 and TRBJ2-1; TRBD2 agrees at 9 bases. CDR1 is SGHVS, CDR2 FNYEAQ, per germline. The V gene end was trimmed by 11 bases and the J gene end by 7 bases; junction bases not matched to a gene: 18. The length of the CDR3 is 16 residues. The CDR3 here is CAVSAGGPAELNEQFF. DNA of the CDR3: TGTGCCGTTTCCGCGGGGGGGCCAGCCGAGTTGAATGAGCAGTTCTTC.